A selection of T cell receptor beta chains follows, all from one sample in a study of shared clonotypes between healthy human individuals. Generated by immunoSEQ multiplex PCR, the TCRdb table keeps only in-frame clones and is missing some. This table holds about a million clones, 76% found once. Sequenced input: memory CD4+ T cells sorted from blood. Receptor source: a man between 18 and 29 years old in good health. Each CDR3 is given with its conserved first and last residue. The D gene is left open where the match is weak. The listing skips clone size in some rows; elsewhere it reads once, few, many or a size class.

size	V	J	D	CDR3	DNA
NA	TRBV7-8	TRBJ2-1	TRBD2	CASSLVGGGYNEQFF	TGTGCCAGCAGCTTAGTAGGCGGGGGATACAATGAGCAGTTCTTC
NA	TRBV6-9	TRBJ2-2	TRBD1	CATTAPGQVFSRYTGELFF	TGTGCCACTACCGCCCCGGGACAGGTCTTCTCTCGGTACACCGGGGAGCTGTTTTTT
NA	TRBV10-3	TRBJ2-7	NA	CAISEGGGRTYEQYF	TGTGCCATCAGTGAAGGGGGTGGACGTACCTACGAGCAGTACTTC
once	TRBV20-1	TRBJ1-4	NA	CSAGDKKKLFF	TGCAGTGCCGGGGACAAGAAAAAACTGTTTTTT
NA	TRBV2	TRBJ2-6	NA	CASRKSTEAFASGANVLTF	TGTGCCAGCAGAAAATCGACGGAGGCCTTTGCCTCTGGGGCCAACGTCCTGACTTTC
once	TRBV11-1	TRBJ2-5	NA	CASSSDRVTETQYF	TGTGCCAGCAGCTCGGACCGGGTCACGGAGACCCAGTACTTC
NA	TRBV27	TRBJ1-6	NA	CASTLRGGGNSPLHF	TGTGCCAGCACCCTCCGGGGAGGGGGTAATTCACCCCTCCACTTT
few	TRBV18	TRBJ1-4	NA	CASSPQGATNEKLFF	TGTGCCAGCTCACCACAGGGTGCAACTAATGAAAAACTGTTTTTT
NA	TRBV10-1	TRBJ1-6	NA	CASSLGPNSPLHF	TGCGCCAGCAGTCTCGGACCTAATTCACCCCTCCACTTT
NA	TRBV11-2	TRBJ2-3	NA	CASSIAGSKLDTQYF	TGTGCCAGCAGCATCGCGGGGTCTAAACTAGATACGCAGTATTTT
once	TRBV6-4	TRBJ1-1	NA	CASSEGGRNTEAFF	TGTGCCAGCAGTGAGGGAGGGAGGAACACTGAAGCTTTCTTT